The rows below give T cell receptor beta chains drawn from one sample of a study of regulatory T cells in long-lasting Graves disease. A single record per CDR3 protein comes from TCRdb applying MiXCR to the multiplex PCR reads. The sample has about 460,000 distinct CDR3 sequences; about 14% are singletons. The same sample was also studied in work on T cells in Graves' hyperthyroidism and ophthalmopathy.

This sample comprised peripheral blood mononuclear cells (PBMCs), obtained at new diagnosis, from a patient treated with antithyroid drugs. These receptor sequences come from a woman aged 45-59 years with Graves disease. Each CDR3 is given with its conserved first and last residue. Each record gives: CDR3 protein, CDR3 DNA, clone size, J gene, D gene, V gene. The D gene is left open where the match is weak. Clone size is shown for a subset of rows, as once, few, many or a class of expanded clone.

CDR3 protein: CASCPGMGETQYF
CDR3 DNA: TGTGCCAGCTGCCCCGGGATGGGAGAGACCCAGTACTTC
clone size: many
J gene: TRBJ2-5
D gene: .
V gene: TRBV18

CDR3 protein: CASRIGNRQGWNGYTF
CDR3 DNA: TGTGCCAGTAGGATAGGGAATCGACAGGGATGGAATGGCTACACCTTC
clone size: once
J gene: TRBJ1-2
D gene: TRBD1
V gene: TRBV19

CDR3 protein: CSVKDASAFSPLHF
CDR3 DNA: TGCAGCGTAAAGGACGCGTCGGCTTTTTCACCCCTCCACTTT
clone size: .
J gene: TRBJ1-6
D gene: .
V gene: TRBV29-1

CDR3 protein: CASTQSSGPQETQYF
CDR3 DNA: TGTGCCAGCACTCAGTCTAGCGGGCCACAAGAGACCCAGTACTTC
clone size: many
J gene: TRBJ2-5
D gene: TRBD2
V gene: TRBV6-1

CDR3 protein: CASSLESGAGNAIYF
CDR3 DNA: TGTGCCAGCAGCTTAGAGTCAGGGGCTGGAAACGCCATATATTTT
clone size: .
J gene: TRBJ1-3
D gene: .
V gene: TRBV13

CDR3 protein: CASSSAPYEQYF
CDR3 DNA: TGTGCCAGCAGCTCCGCCCCCTACGAGCAGTACTTC
clone size: .
J gene: TRBJ2-7
D gene: .
V gene: TRBV7-9

CDR3 protein: CASSPRLAGFEYNEQFF
CDR3 DNA: TGTGCCAGCAGCCCCAGACTAGCGGGATTTGAATACAATGAGCAGTTCTTC
clone size: .
J gene: TRBJ2-1
D gene: TRBD2
V gene: TRBV5-4

CDR3 protein: CASSYGQGTDTQYF
CDR3 DNA: TGCGCCAGCAGCTACGGACAGGGCACAGATACGCAGTATTTT
clone size: many
J gene: TRBJ2-3
D gene: TRBD1
V gene: TRBV5-1

CDR3 protein: CASSVASTDTQYF
CDR3 DNA: TGTGCCAGCAGTGTCGCTAGCACAGATACGCAGTATTTT
clone size: many
J gene: TRBJ2-3
D gene: .
V gene: TRBV6-2/TRBV6-3

CDR3 protein: CASTQGHPPGETQYF
CDR3 DNA: TGTGCCAGCACCCAGGGACACCCGCCAGGAGAGACCCAGTACTTC
clone size: many
J gene: TRBJ2-5
D gene: .
V gene: TRBV28

CDR3 protein: CSAKKGLAGSDTQYF
CDR3 DNA: TGCAGTGCTAAAAAGGGACTAGCGGGGTCAGATACGCAGTATTTT
clone size: .
J gene: TRBJ2-3
D gene: TRBD2
V gene: TRBV20-1

CDR3 protein: CASSQWTGEKLFF
CDR3 DNA: TGCGCCAGCAGCCAATGGACAGGGGAAAAACTGTTTTTT
clone size: many
J gene: TRBJ1-4
D gene: TRBD1
V gene: TRBV4-1

CDR3 protein: CASRSTSGGPHYEQYF
CDR3 DNA: TGTGCCAGCAGATCAACCTCAGGGGGCCCTCACTACGAGCAGTACTTC
clone size: .
J gene: TRBJ2-7
D gene: TRBD1
V gene: TRBV28

CDR3 protein: CASSLVGQGAFF
CDR3 DNA: TGTGCCAGCAGTTTAGTGGGACAGGGAGCTTTCTTT
clone size: few
J gene: TRBJ1-1
D gene: TRBD1
V gene: TRBV12-3/TRBV12-4

CDR3 protein: CASSLVGSDTGELFF
CDR3 DNA: TGCGCCAGCAGCTTGGTCGGGTCCGACACCGGGGAGCTGTTTTTT
clone size: few
J gene: TRBJ2-2
D gene: .
V gene: TRBV5-1

CDR3 protein: CPSSDETIASTDTQYF
CDR3 DNA: TGTCCCAGTAGTGATGAGACAATCGCGAGCACAGATACGCAGTATTTT
clone size: .
J gene: TRBJ2-3
D gene: .
V gene: TRBV19

CDR3 protein: CASSQTSGSTYEQYF
CDR3 DNA: TGTGCCAGCAGTCAAACTAGCGGGAGTACCTACGAGCAGTACTTC
clone size: many
J gene: TRBJ2-7
D gene: TRBD2
V gene: TRBV28

CDR3 protein: CASSQVTGGTHYEQYF
CDR3 DNA: TGCGCCAGCAGCCAGGTGACAGGGGGAACCCACTACGAGCAGTACTTC
clone size: few
J gene: TRBJ2-7
D gene: TRBD1
V gene: TRBV4-1

CDR3 protein: CASSQLGGTTTDTQYF
CDR3 DNA: TGTGCCAGCAGCCAATTGGGCGGGACAACCACAGATACGCAGTATTTT
clone size: many
J gene: TRBJ2-3
D gene: .
V gene: TRBV14

CDR3 protein: CASSSSPRLAGTDTQYF
CDR3 DNA: TGTGCCAGCAGTTCCTCCCCCCGACTAGCGGGCACAGATACGCAGTATTTT
clone size: many
J gene: TRBJ2-3
D gene: TRBD2
V gene: TRBV27

CDR3 protein: CASSGGISGNTIYF
CDR3 DNA: TGTGCCAGCAGTGGAGGAATCTCTGGAAACACCATATATTTT
clone size: many
J gene: TRBJ1-3
D gene: .
V gene: TRBV2

CDR3 protein: CASSEAGNTIYF
CDR3 DNA: TGTGCCAGCAGTGAAGCTGGAAACACCATATATTTT
clone size: many
J gene: TRBJ1-3
D gene: .
V gene: TRBV2

CDR3 protein: CASSVRDRSNQPQHF
CDR3 DNA: TGTGCCAGCTCCGTCCGGGACAGAAGCAATCAGCCCCAGCATTTT
clone size: once
J gene: TRBJ1-5
D gene: TRBD1
V gene: TRBV18

CDR3 protein: CASSLGGTRNNEQFF
CDR3 DNA: TGTGCCAGCAGCTTAGGGGGGACTCGGAACAATGAGCAGTTCTTC
clone size: few
J gene: TRBJ2-1
D gene: .
V gene: TRBV5-4

CDR3 protein: CASSGGAGTYEQYF
CDR3 DNA: TGTGCCAGCAGCGGCGGGGCAGGGACCTACGAGCAGTACTTC
clone size: few
J gene: TRBJ2-7
D gene: .
V gene: TRBV9

CDR3 protein: CSATLPRGPYEQYF
CDR3 DNA: TGCAGTGCTACTCTCCCCCGAGGGCCCTACGAGCAGTACTTC
clone size: many
J gene: TRBJ2-7
D gene: .
V gene: TRBV20-1

CDR3 protein: CASSLGGDRVTYEQYF
CDR3 DNA: TGCGCCAGCAGCTTGGGAGGGGACAGGGTAACCTACGAGCAGTACTTC
clone size: .
J gene: TRBJ2-7
D gene: TRBD1
V gene: TRBV5-1

CDR3 protein: CASGRASSGANVLSSYNEQFF
CDR3 DNA: TGTGCCAGCGGTAGGGCTAGCTCTGGGGCCAACGTCCTCAGCTCCTACAATGAGCAGTTCTTC
clone size: .
J gene: TRBJ2-1
D gene: .
V gene: TRBV28

CDR3 protein: CASSFPSGSSTGELFF
CDR3 DNA: TGTGCCAGCAGCTTCCCTAGCGGGAGTTCCACCGGGGAGCTGTTTTTT
clone size: .
J gene: TRBJ2-2
D gene: TRBD2
V gene: TRBV5-6